The 24 T cell receptor beta chains in this list originate from one sample, sequenced in a study of blood T cell repertoires in COVID-19. TCRdb keeps only in-frame clones here, not all; method: immunoSEQ multiplex PCR. The table shows 85,000 to 90,000 clones, with approximately 86% occurring only once. The specimen was peripheral blood. Every receptor here comes from a man older than 75 with active or convalescent COVID-19.

The chain has TRBV5-4 and TRBJ1-2; a possible D gene is TRBD1 (5 bases). With 6 bases removed from V and 5 bases from J, the gap between germline ends came to 17 bases. This CDR3 is 14 amino acids long. Looked up from germline, CDR1 is SGHNT and CDR2 is YYREEE (reference sequence). CDR3 sequence: CASNFRQGGYGYTF. The CDR3 coding sequence is TGTGCCAGCAACTTCCGGCAGGGAGGATATGGCTACACCTTC.

The CDR3 DNA sequence: TGTGCCAGCAGTCCACAGGGGACGGACACTGAAGCTTTCTTT. It specifies CASSPQGTDTEAFF. The chain is built from TRBV6-6 and TRBJ1-1; 7 bases map to TRBD1. V shed 5 bases and J 3 bases; nucleotides not matched to a gene: 6. The CDR3 loop spans 14 amino acids. Germline CDR1 is MNHNY and CDR2 is SVGAGI (reference sequence).

V gene TRBV11-2 combines with J gene TRBJ2-3, with D tentatively TRBD1 (5 bases). This CDR3 contains 15 residues. V was pared by 4 bases and J by 0 bases, with 11 bases between. CDR1 and CDR2 from the germline V gene are SGHAT and FQNNGV. CDR3 sequence: CASSYLTASTDTQYF. CDR3 DNA: TGTGCCAGCAGCTACTTGACAGCAAGCACAGATACGCAGTATTTT.

This sequence joins TRBV19 and TRBJ2-2; a weak D match, TRBD1 (6 bases). V lost 4 bases and J lost 5, with 8 bases in between. This CDR3 spans 13 amino acids. Germline V gene data show CDR1 as LNHDA and CDR2 as SQIVND (reference sequence). The CDR3 DNA reads TGTGCCAGTAGTAAAACAGGGACCGGGGAGCTGTTTTTT. It translates to CASSKTGTGELFF.

The chain uses TRBV7-9 and TRBJ2-1; D remains unclear. The V gene's germline CDR1 is SEHNR and CDR2 FQNEAQ (reference sequence). CDR3 length equals 11 residues. V lost 1 base, J lost 9 bases, and 4 bases lay in between. The CDR3 spells CASSLGGEQFF. The CDR3 nucleotides are TGTGCCAGCAGCTTAGGAGGTGAGCAGTTCTTC.

V gene TRBV5-1 combines with J gene TRBJ1-6, with 7 bases matching TRBD1. V gave up 4 bases and J gave up 6 bases; unmatched junction bases: 4. The CDR3 covers 14 residues. The germline V gene has CDR1 SGHRS and CDR2 YFSETQ. In nucleotides, the CDR3 is TGCGCCAGCAGCCCCGGGACAGCTAATTCACCCCTCCACTTT. It specifies CASSPGTANSPLHF.

The chain couples TRBV19 to TRBJ2-7; 10 bases align to TRBD2. The V gene's germline CDR1 is LNHDA and CDR2 SQIVND (reference sequence). J gave up 3 bases and V 2 bases, and 1 base lay outside the gene matches. The CDR3 length is 14 residues. The CDR3 spells CASSISSGSYEQYF. The CDR3 bases are TGTGCCAGTAGTATATCTAGCGGGAGCTACGAGCAGTACTTC.

This chain links TRBV24-1 with TRBJ1-5; D possibly corresponds to TRBD1 (5 bases). The CDR3 spans 14 residues. Germline V lookup: CDR1 KGHDR, CDR2 SFDVKD. Between the trimmed V and J ends, which lost 4 bases and 4 bases, there was a span of 10 bases. The CDR3 protein is CATSDSRVNQPQHF. The DNA of the CDR3 is TGTGCCACCAGTGACTCCAGGGTGAATCAGCCCCAGCATTTT.

The chain couples TRBV6-5 to TRBJ2-5, with D possibly matching TRBD1 (6 bases). The V end lost 7 bases, the J end lost 5 bases, and 14 bases lay between the germline ends. The germline V gene encodes CDR1 MNHEY and CDR2 SVGAGI. The CDR3 extends over 13 amino acids. The CDR3 region is CASTRRGGETQYF. In DNA form, the CDR3 reads TGTGCCAGCACCCGCAGGGGTGGTGAGACCCAGTACTTC.

The chain joins TRBV10-3 to TRBJ1-1, with TRBD1 matching over 8 bases. Germline V gives CDR1 ENHRY, CDR2 SYGVKD. The CDR3 loop spans 16 amino acids. Trimming took 0 bases from V and 5 from J; bases not matched to a gene: 8. The CDR3 here is CAISESVGRGLTEAFF. CDR3 bases: TGTGCCATCAGTGAGTCTGTTGGCAGGGGGCTGACTGAAGCTTTCTTT.

To note about this clone: The same CDR3 also results from other DNA sequences found in this sample. This rearrangement joins TRBV5-1 to TRBJ2-1; 10 positions match TRBD2. CDR1 SGHRS and CDR2 YFSETQ come from the germline V gene. V was pared by 0 bases and J by 0 bases, with 3 bases of the junction left unmatched. This CDR3 region has 17 residues. CDR3 DNA: TGCGCCAGCAGCTTGGACCCTAGCGGGAGCTCCTACAATGAGCAGTTCTTC. This translates into CASSLDPSGSSYNEQFF.

The V and J genes are TRBV9 and TRBJ2-5, with TRBD2 identical over 13 bases. Trimming took 4 bases from V and 1 from J; bases not matched to a gene: 4. Germline V lookup: CDR1 SGDLS, CDR2 YYNGEE. CDR3 size: 16 residues. This CDR3 reads CASSSRLAGGQETQYF. CDR3 sequence (DNA): TGTGCCAGCAGCTCCCGACTAGCGGGAGGCCAAGAGACCCAGTACTTC. The whole variable domain, filled in from reference TRBV9 and TRBJ2-5, reads DSGVTQTPKHLITATGQRVTLRCSPRSGDLSVYWYQQSLDQGLQFLIQYYNGEERAKGNILERFSAQQFPDLHSELNLSSLELGDSALYFCASSSRLAGGQETQYFGPGTRLLVL.

The chain links TRBV5-1 to TRBJ2-1; TRBD2 matches at 10 bases. Looked up from germline, CDR1 is SGHRS and CDR2 is YFSETQ. This CDR3 region has 15 residues. J gave up 6 bases and V 6 bases, and 9 bases lay outside the gene matches. CDR3 residues: CASTGLAGVGNEQFF. The CDR3 coding sequence is TGCGCCAGCACCGGCCTAGCGGGAGTTGGCAATGAGCAGTTCTTC.

The rearrangement uses TRBV7-2 and TRBJ1-6; no definite D call. V lost 5 bases and J 9 bases, leaving 11 bases between the germline ends. CDR1 SGHTA and CDR2 FQGNSA come from the germline V gene. This CDR3 has 13 residues. The DNA for the CDR3 is TGTGCCAGCAGCCGCAGTCGTGGTTCACCCCTCCACTTT. It is translated as CASSRSRGSPLHF.

The rearrangement joins TRBV5-3 to TRBJ1-4; 8 bases are shared with TRBD1. TRBV5-3 is reported as an ORF; its role is uncertain. Trimming cost V 5 bases and J 8 bases; bases outside gene matches: 14. The CDR3 runs 16 residues. For the CDR3, the DNA is TGTGCCAGAAGGGCGGACAGGGCCTTTTTCTGGGAAAAACTGTTTTTT. Translated: CARRADRAFFWEKLFF.

The genes are TRBV6-5 and TRBJ2-4, with TRBD2 matching over 9 bases. CDR1 is MNHEY, CDR2 SVGAGI, per germline. Trimming cost V 3 bases and J 6 bases; bases outside gene matches: 3. This CDR3 region has 14 residues. This chain's CDR3 is CASSYSGSANIQYF. CDR3 nucleotides: TGTGCCAGCAGTTATAGCGGGAGCGCAAACATTCAGTACTTC.

V usage is TRBV5-1 and J usage is TRBJ1-6; the match to TRBD1 covers 11 bases. The CDR3 has 16 amino acids. The trim removed 5 bases at V and 5 bases at J, leaving 6 bases unmatched. Per germline, CDR1 SGHRS and CDR2 YFSETQ. As DNA, the CDR3 is TGCGCCAGCAGGCGAGGACAGGGGGCGGATAATTCACCCCTCCACTTT. This translates into CASRRGQGADNSPLHF.

This rearrangement joins TRBV9 to TRBJ2-5; TRBD2 agrees at 10 bases. The CDR3 covers 15 residues. Unmatched junction bases numbered 6, after V lost 3 bases and J lost 4 bases. Per germline, CDR1 SGDLS and CDR2 YYNGEE. The DNA for the CDR3 is TGTGCCAGCAGCGCCCCAGCGGGAGGGCGAGAGACCCAGTACTTC. It encodes CASSAPAGGRETQYF.

The chain is built from TRBV28 and TRBJ2-7, with TRBD1 matching 10 bases. This CDR3 has 16 residues. Germline-derived CDR1 and CDR2 are MDHEN and SYDVKM. V trimming: 6 bases; J trimming: 0 bases; junction bases outside the gene matches: 8. CDR3 nucleotides: TGTGCCAGCAGCCGTGGGACAGGGGCCATCTCCTACGAGCAGTACTTC. Translating gives CASSRGTGAISYEQYF.

The chain carries TRBV7-8 and TRBJ2-7, with 13 bases identical to TRBD2. The CDR3 loop spans 14 amino acids. Germline values: CDR1 SGHVS, CDR2 FQNEAQ. The ends lost 6 bases at V and 4 bases at J; junction bases unmatched: 3. CDR3: CASRGTSGIYEQYF. DNA for the CDR3: TGTGCCAGCAGAGGGACTAGCGGGATTTACGAGCAGTACTTC.

A remark on this clone: This sample also contains other DNA sequences that code for the same CDR3. The gene calls are TRBV5-1 and TRBJ2-3; tentative D call: TRBD1 (6 bases). Trimming stripped 4 bases from V and 0 bases from J, with 9 bases between. The CDR3 has 14 amino acids. Germline lookup yields CDR1 SGHRS and CDR2 YFSETQ. For the CDR3, the DNA is TGCGCCAGCAGCGCCGGGACAAGCACAGATACGCAGTATTTT. Amino acid sequence: CASSAGTSTDTQYF.

This chain connects TRBV19 to TRBJ2-7, with D maybe TRBD1 (6 bases). V was trimmed by 2 bases and J by 6 bases, leaving 11 bases between them. The germline V gene has CDR1 LNHDA and CDR2 SQIVND (reference sequence). CDR3 length equals 13 residues. The CDR3 sequence is CASSINRVGEQYF. The CDR3 nucleotides are TGTGCCAGTAGTATAAACAGGGTCGGCGAGCAGTACTTC.

V is TRBV13 and J is TRBJ1-2; tentatively, D is TRBD1 (5 bases). CDR1 and CDR2 (germline): PRHDT, FYEKMQ (reference sequence). V was cut by 1 base and J by 8 bases, with 14 bases left in between. The CDR3 length is 14 residues. CDR3 protein: CASSLVPTGRGYTF. In nucleotides, the CDR3 is TGTGCCAGCAGCTTAGTCCCTACAGGAAGGGGCTACACCTTC.

V is TRBV5-6 and J is TRBJ2-1; 12 bases line up with TRBD1. This CDR3 comprises 15 residues. Per the germline V gene, CDR1 is SGHDT and CDR2 is YYEEEE. With 5 bases clipped from V and 4 bases from J, the junction kept 4 bases outside the gene matches. CDR3 sequence: CASRWDRGPYNEQFF. CDR3 DNA: TGTGCCAGCAGGTGGGACAGGGGGCCTTACAATGAGCAGTTCTTC.